This TCR beta chain was sequenced during a study of shared clonotypes between healthy human individuals (dated by TCRdb to about 2020). Study-wide context: The cohort comprised a couple of women and a few men aged 18 to 49 years. To estimate repertoire size and how much clonotypes are shared between individuals, the study performed deep sequencing of blood TCR repertoires from five healthy adults. Leukapheresis yielded between about 0.8 and 9.5 billion PBMCs per donor. Different laboratories and diverse techniques were used to prepare libraries and sequence TCR repertoires, to increase sequencing depth and limit assay-specific biases. The full study reports these points: Sampling was restricted to blood, and TCR repertoires in tissue are likely to differ from TCR repertoires in blood. Pairwise subsampling indicated that sequencing depth was expected to affect the degree of clonotype sharing among donors. Because the study included only a small number of donors, the genetic and exposure-history diversity represented was limited.

On this clone itself: This receptor's antigen is unknown. No base qualities exist here, and no much larger clone lies one base off it.

Including the terminal cysteine and phenylalanine, the CDR3 comprises 13 residues. Just CDR3 DNA is preserved here, 39 bases in frame from base 1. CDR1 is given as SGHNT and CDR2 as YYREEE, both from the germline V gene (reference sequence). V loses 1 base of germline sequence and J loses 9 bases, and the interval between the two ends is 13 bases. The donors were healthy, HIV-negative adults who had no recently reported acute infections or vaccinations. Every donor was a Caucasian adult living in Nashville, Tennessee, USA. For unsorted samples, 80 million to 100 million PBMCs were counted, and genomic DNA was extracted using the QIAamp DNA Blood Mini kit. Blood was collected by leukapheresis, and PBMCs were isolated by Ficoll-Histopaque density gradient centrifugation and then cryopreserved in liquid nitrogen vapor phase. TCR CDR3 regions were amplified from genomic DNA by multiplex PCR using the deep immunoSEQ assay. Genomic DNA extracted from each cell subset was distributed evenly over all wells of several immunoSEQ 96-well plates, and each plate served as one replicate. Each replicate PCR for unsorted PBMC received about 300 ng genomic DNA, equal to approximately 30,000 T cell genomes. Ten immunoSEQ deep assay plates were used to sequence the unsorted PBMC genomic DNA. Purified libraries were quantified with a Qubit 3.0 fluorometer, sized on a Bioanalyzer 2100, and re-quantified with the KAPA Library Quantification kit. A separate single-read 150-cycle Illumina NextSeq 550 flow cell was used to sequence each immunoSEQ 96-well plate. Under the source paper's analysis protocol: Because the immunoSEQ output included only junctional sequences and no quality scores, the filtering could not be the same as the filtering used for full-length reads. Sequences were annotated with PyIR, a Python wrapper for IgBLAST v1.9, and V/J genes and CDR3 were assigned using IMGT germline references. Any read was removed if the V/J assignment was weak (E-value above 1e-6), the CDR3 was missing, or the read contained stop codons, out-of-frame junctions, or ambiguous translated residues. V3J clonotypes were defined by identical inferred V gene, J gene, and CDR3 amino acid sequence. To compute the percentage overlap between repertoires, the number of shared unique clonotypes was divided by the size of the smaller repertoire. Three approaches were used to assess repertoire richness: RTK rarefaction, the Chao1 estimator, and Recon v2.1 estimates of unobserved clonotypes. TCRdb stores this immuneACCESS table with in-frame sequences only. Part of the clones is absent; in the studies checked, under half of the shortfall reflects unresolved V genes, and no reason is known for the rest. Clone size and V and J calls were adopted from that table, with D and trimming inferred from the DNA. Present in this sample are around 440,000 clones, 60% to 80% of which were seen just once. The top ten clones comprise 12% of the sample.

The sequenced sample consisted of PBMCs. This receptor chain uses TRBV5-4 and TRBJ2-5, and possibly TRBD2, on 5 matching bases. This receptor was identified in a woman in her 40s in good health. Some clones in this sample may be carry-over from other donors' samples. Here is the DNA: TGTGCCAGCAGCTTGATAGGGCCCGGGGCCCAGTACTTC. This sequence encodes CASSLIGPGAQYF.